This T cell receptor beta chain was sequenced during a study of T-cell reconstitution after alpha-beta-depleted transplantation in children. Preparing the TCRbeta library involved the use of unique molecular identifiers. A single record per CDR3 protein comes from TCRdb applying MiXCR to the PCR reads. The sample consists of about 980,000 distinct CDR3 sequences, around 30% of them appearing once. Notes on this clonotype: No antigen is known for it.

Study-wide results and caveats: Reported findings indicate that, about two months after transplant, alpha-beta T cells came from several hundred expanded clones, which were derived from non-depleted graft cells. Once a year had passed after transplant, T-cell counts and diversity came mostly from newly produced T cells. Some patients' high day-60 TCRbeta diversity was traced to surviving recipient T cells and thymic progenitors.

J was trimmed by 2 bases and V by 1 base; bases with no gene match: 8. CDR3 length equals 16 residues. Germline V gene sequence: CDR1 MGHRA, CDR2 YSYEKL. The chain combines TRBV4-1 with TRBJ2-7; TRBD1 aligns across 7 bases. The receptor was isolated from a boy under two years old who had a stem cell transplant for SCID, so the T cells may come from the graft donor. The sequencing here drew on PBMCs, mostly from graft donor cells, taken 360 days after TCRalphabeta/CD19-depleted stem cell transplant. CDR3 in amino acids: CASSQGAGGVTYEQYF. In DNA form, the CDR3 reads TGCGCCAGCAGCCAAGGGGCAGGGGGTGTGACCTACGAGCAGTACTTC.